This TCR beta chain came from a study of a mutant IDH1 vaccine in newly diagnosed glioma. On this clone: As yet, its antigen is unknown.

Described time point: baseline, week 1 (first vaccination visit). Described treatment: pre-vaccination baseline after standard-of-care therapy. Produced via immunoSEQ multiplex PCR; TCRdb's table is partial and in-frame only. The table has about 68,000 clones, 79% seen once. Looked up from germline, CDR1 is SGHVS and CDR2 is FQNEAQ. V gave up 3 bases and J gave up 4 bases; unmatched junction bases: 4. The CDR3 runs 14 residues. Study-level results: Apparently, pseudoprogression bore no relation to changes among the top peripheral T cell clonotypes.

V is TRBV7-8 and J is TRBJ1-2, with 8 positions matching TRBD1. This receptor was identified in a man aged 45-60 years with glioma. The input for sequencing was PBMCs, taken from a glioma patient treated with radiotherapy, temozolomide or both. This CDR3 is CASSLGQASYGYTF. Here the CDR3 DNA reads TGTGCCAGCAGCTTGGGACAGGCCTCCTATGGCTACACCTTC.